The 30 T cell receptor beta chains presented below share a single source sample, sequenced in a study of blood T cell repertoires in COVID-19. The repertoire was sequenced with immunoSEQ multiplex PCR; TCRdb's copy has only in-frame clones and lacks some. The data contain about 120,000 clones, 88% of them singletons. Specimen: peripheral blood. Every receptor here comes from a woman of 80 years or more with acute or convalescent COVID-19.

This chain joins TRBV5-4 and TRBJ2-3; 12 nucleotides match TRBD2. The V and J ends lost 4 bases and 1 base, in that order; junction bases with no gene match: 10. CDR3 length: 18 residues. Germline values: CDR1 SGHNT, CDR2 YYREEE (reference sequence). The CDR3 region has the DNA TGTGCCAGCAGCGCGGGACTAGCGGGCGTATCGGGCACAGATACGCAGTATTTT. This encodes CASSAGLAGVSGTDTQYF.

V usage is TRBV9 and J usage is TRBJ1-2; the D is unclear. The CDR3 is made up of 15 amino acids. Germline-derived CDR1 and CDR2 are SGDLS and YYNGEE. V was clipped by 1 base and J by 0 bases, with 10 bases between them. The CDR3 protein is CASSVSTAPNYGYTF. The CDR3, as DNA: TGTGCCAGCAGCGTATCCACAGCTCCTAACTATGGCTACACCTTC.

This clone was recorded only once. The chain couples TRBV2 to TRBJ1-1; D is possibly TRBD1 (5 bases). Trimming took 4 bases from V and 0 from J, leaving 6 bases between them. Per germline, CDR1 SNHLY and CDR2 FYNNEI. CDR3 length: 13 residues. CDR3 nucleotides: TGTGCCAGCAGTGGACAGCTGAACACTGAAGCTTTCTTT. It is translated as CASSGQLNTEAFF.

The table lists this clone with a few counts. This chain connects TRBV6-5 to TRBJ1-2, with TRBD1 as a possible D gene (6 bases). The CDR3 contains 15 residues. Per germline, CDR1 MNHEY and CDR2 SVGAGI. Trimming stripped 5 bases from V and 0 bases from J, with 13 bases between. CDR3 in amino acids: CASSPTGLANYGYTF. The CDR3 nucleotides read TGTGCCAGCAGTCCAACAGGGTTAGCTAACTATGGCTACACCTTC.

The V and J genes are TRBV25-1 and TRBJ2-7; TRBD1 might be the D (5 bases). Trimming left V 1 base short and J 3 bases short, with 10 bases between. The germline V gene encodes CDR1 MGHDK and CDR2 SYGVNS. The CDR3 runs 14 residues. The CDR3 is CASSEWQGNYEQYF. CDR3 DNA: TGTGCCAGCAGTGAATGGCAGGGAAACTACGAGCAGTACTTC.

The chain employs TRBV3-1 (or the pseudogene TRBV3-2) and TRBJ1-2; D may be TRBD1 (5 bases). The CDR3 is 15 amino acids. V lost 1 base to trimming and J lost 6 bases, with 15 bases between them. The germline gives CDR1 LGHDT, CDR2 YNNKEL (reference sequence). The CDR3 region has the DNA TGTGCCAGCAGCCAAGGACGACTCATAGGGGATGGCTACACCTTC. This sequence encodes CASSQGRLIGDGYTF.

CDR3 coding DNA: TGTGCCAGCAGCTCGCGACTAGCCAAAAACATTCAGTACTTC. Amino acids: CASSSRLAKNIQYF. The rearrangement joins TRBV11-2 to TRBJ2-4; no firm D call. The CDR3 extends over 14 amino acids. Germline V CDR1 and CDR2: SGHAT, FQNNGV. Trimming shortened V by 4 bases and J by 0 bases, and 7 bases separated the two germline ends.

This chain uses TRBV18 with TRBJ2-5; TRBD2 might be the D (5 bases). CDR1 and CDR2 from the germline V gene are KGHSH and LQKENI. The CDR3 sequence is 14 residues long. V lost 0 bases, J lost 2 bases, and 7 bases lay in between. The CDR3 protein is CASSPPSGQETQYF. The DNA of the CDR3 is TGTGCCAGCTCACCACCGTCGGGACAAGAGACCCAGTACTTC.

This clone was detected only once. This sequence joins TRBV3-1 (or the pseudogene TRBV3-2) and TRBJ2-3, with D possibly matching TRBD2 (7 bases). This CDR3 spans 16 amino acids. Trimming left V 0 bases short and J 2 bases short, with 12 bases between. CDR1 and CDR2 from the germline V gene are LGHDT and YNNKEL (reference sequence). The CDR3 sequence is CASSQDGGAFTDTQYF. Written as DNA, the CDR3 is TGTGCCAGCAGCCAAGATGGGGGGGCGTTCACAGATACGCAGTATTTT.

This chain's CDR3 is CASSLEQFSGYTF. The CDR3 nucleotides read TGTGCCAGCAGCTTAGAACAGTTCAGTGGCTACACCTTC. This rearrangement joins TRBV11-2 to TRBJ1-2; no clear D. The V gene lost 0 bases and the J gene lost 7 bases, with 9 bases spanning the gap. The CDR3 is made up of 13 amino acids. The germline gives CDR1 SGHAT, CDR2 FQNNGV.

The V gene is TRBV19, the J gene TRBJ2-5; a possible D gene is TRBD2 (5 bases). V was shortened by 2 bases and J by 5 bases, with 12 bases between the two germline ends. The CDR3 consists of 14 residues. CDR1 LNHDA and CDR2 SQIVND come from the germline V gene (reference sequence). The CDR3, as DNA: TGTGCCAGTAGTATACCCGGGGTGATTGAGACCCAGTACTTC. It translates to CASSIPGVIETQYF.

The rearrangement uses TRBV6-5 and TRBJ1-5; 10 nucleotides agree with TRBD1. V dropped 4 bases and J dropped 6; count of bases not matched to a gene: 6. CDR1 and CDR2 from the germline V gene are MNHEY and SVGAGI. This CDR3 is 15 amino acids long. This CDR3 is CASSSGTGASQPQHF. The CDR3 nucleotides are TGTGCCAGCAGTTCCGGGACAGGGGCATCTCAGCCCCAGCATTTT.

V gene TRBV9 combines with J gene TRBJ2-6, with D possibly TRBD2 on 6 matching bases. V dropped 3 bases and J dropped 2 bases, with 12 bases sitting between them. This CDR3 is 16 amino acids long. CDR1 and CDR2 from the germline V gene are SGDLS and YYNGEE. The CDR3 region is CASSGVGGAGANVLTF. For the CDR3, the DNA is TGTGCCAGCAGCGGTGTCGGGGGAGCTGGGGCCAACGTCCTGACTTTC.

The rearrangement uses TRBV6-2 or TRBV6-3 and TRBJ2-1; maybe TRBD2 (6 bases). Trimming took 6 bases from V and 7 from J, leaving 16 bases between them. This CDR3 contains 14 residues. In germline, CDR1 is MNHEY, CDR2 SVGEGT. CDR3 bases: TGTGCCAGCAGCTCCTCGGGACTGTGGAATGAGCAGTTCTTC. It yields the protein CASSSSGLWNEQFF.

The chain couples TRBV9 to TRBJ2-4, with 7 bases fitting TRBD1. Unmatched junction bases numbered 14, after V lost 0 bases and J lost 2 bases. The germline V gene has CDR1 SGDLS and CDR2 YYNGEE. The CDR3 has 19 residues. In DNA, the CDR3 is TGTGCCAGCAGCGTAGATCCGGACAGGTGGGATATATCCAAAAACATTCAGTACTTC. Translated, it gives CASSVDPDRWDISKNIQYF. The full variable domain, rest sourced from reference TRBV9 and TRBJ2-4, is DSGVTQTPKHLITATGQRVTLRCSPRSGDLSVYWYQQSLDQGLQFLIQYYNGEERAKGNILERFSAQQFPDLHSELNLSSLELGDSALYFCASSVDPDRWDISKNIQYFGAGTRLSVL.

In this sample, this clone turned up a few times. The chain employs TRBV2 and TRBJ2-1; TRBD1 aligns across 9 bases. After removal of 5 bases from V and 6 bases from J, the junction contained 11 bases not matched to a gene. The CDR3 spans 16 residues. Germline lookup yields CDR1 SNHLY and CDR2 FYNNEI. The CDR3 reads CASSLTGQGLGNEQFF. CDR3 bases: TGTGCCAGCAGTCTTACGGGACAGGGTTTGGGCAATGAGCAGTTCTTC.

This chain uses TRBV4-1 with TRBJ2-1; D possibly corresponds to TRBD1 (6 bases). Germline V gene sequence: CDR1 MGHRA, CDR2 YSYEKL. V was trimmed by 0 bases and J by 2 bases, leaving 8 bases between them. This CDR3 region has 15 residues. The CDR3 coding sequence is TGCGCCAGCAGCCAAGATAGGGGGACCTACAATGAGCAGTTCTTC. It codes for CASSQDRGTYNEQFF.

The chain combines TRBV6-5 with TRBJ1-4, with a weak D call TRBD1 (6 bases). The CDR3 is made up of 15 amino acids. Trimming stripped 4 bases from V and 3 bases from J, with 12 bases between. In germline, CDR1 is MNHEY, CDR2 SVGAGI. The CDR3 sequence: CASSWGRGSNEKLFF. In DNA, the CDR3 is TGTGCCAGCAGTTGGGGGCGCGGGTCTAATGAAAAACTGTTTTTT.

The chain recombines TRBV2 with TRBJ1-2; D is ambiguous. Germline V gene sequence: CDR1 SNHLY, CDR2 FYNNEI. Trimming removed 1 base at V and 2 bases at J, with 11 bases between. There are 15 residues in the CDR3. This CDR3 is CASSEGAGANYGYTF. DNA for the CDR3: TGTGCCAGCAGTGAAGGGGCGGGAGCGAACTATGGCTACACCTTC.

CDR3 region: CASSWGQGNGYTF. CDR3 DNA sequence: TGTGCCAGCAGTTGGGGACAGGGCAATGGCTACACCTTC. The chain is built from TRBV28 and TRBJ1-2, with 9 bases identical to TRBD1. The CDR3 covers 13 residues. The V gene's germline CDR1 is MDHEN and CDR2 SYDVKM. V shed 4 bases, J shed 6 bases, and the junction held 3 bases outside the gene matches.

The chain combines TRBV27 with TRBJ2-1; 12 bases fit TRBD2. From germline, CDR1 is MNHEY and CDR2 SMNVEV (reference sequence). V trimming: 10 bases; J trimming: 5 bases; junction bases outside the gene matches: 6. The CDR3 spans 14 residues. In nucleotides, the CDR3 is TGTGCCACCAAAAGGACTAGCGGGAACAATGAGCAGTTCTTC. It is translated as CATKRTSGNNEQFF.

This chain uses TRBV12-3 or TRBV12-4 with TRBJ1-2, with 7 positions matching TRBD1. The CDR3 length is 13 residues. J lost 5 bases, V lost 5 bases, and 5 bases had no gene match. CDR3 nucleotides: TGTGCCAGCAGTCCCGACAGGGTATATGGCTACACCTTC. This sequence encodes CASSPDRVYGYTF.

V gene TRBV18 combines with J gene TRBJ2-3; 7 bases match TRBD2. V shed 3 bases and J 4 bases; nucleotides not matched to a gene: 4. The germline gives CDR1 KGHSH, CDR2 LQKENI. The CDR3 has 14 amino acids. The CDR3: CASSPGGIADTQYF. The CDR3 DNA reads as TGTGCCAGCTCACCGGGAGGGATCGCAGATACGCAGTATTTT.

The genes are TRBV5-5 and TRBJ1-3, with D possibly TRBD1 on 5 matching bases. V was trimmed by 1 base and J by 0 bases, leaving 8 bases between them. The germline CDR1 and CDR2 sequences are SGHKS and YYEKEE (reference sequence). The CDR3 has 15 residues. Here the CDR3 reads CASSLTGHSGNTIYF. The CDR3 coding sequence is TGTGCCAGCAGCTTGACAGGCCACTCTGGAAACACCATATATTTT.

This chain joins TRBV11-3 and TRBJ2-1; D gene unclear. Trimming shortened V by 5 bases and J by 12 bases, and 14 bases separated the two germline ends. The CDR3 is 12 amino acids. Germline V gene lookup returns CDR1 SGHNT and CDR2 YENEEA. CDR3 region: CASSMTGSRQFF. The CDR3 DNA reads TGTGCCAGCAGCATGACTGGCTCACGGCAGTTCTTC.

This rearrangement joins TRBV19 to TRBJ2-7; TRBD2 is a possible D gene (6 bases). CDR1 LNHDA and CDR2 SQIVND come from the germline V gene (reference sequence). Trimming cost V 6 bases and J 1 base, with 10 bases left between them. The CDR3 contains 13 residues. The DNA for the CDR3 is TGTGCCAGTAGCGCAGGGAGGTCCTACGAGCAGTACTTC. Its protein is CASSAGRSYEQYF. The variable domain in full, completed from reference TRBV19 and TRBJ2-7, reads DGGITQSPKYLFRKEGQNVTLSCEQNLNHDAMYWYRQDPGQGLRLIYYSQIVNDFQKGDIAEGYSVSREKKESFPLTVTSAQKNPTAFYLCASSAGRSYEQYFGPGTRLTVT.

This CDR3 is CASSQKDRVWETQYF. For the CDR3, the DNA is TGTGCCAGCAGCCAAAAAGACAGGGTGTGGGAGACCCAGTACTTC. The chain uses TRBV3-1 (or the pseudogene TRBV3-2) and TRBJ2-5; the match to TRBD1 covers 7 bases. Trimming removed 2 bases from V and 5 bases from J; junction bases left unmatched: 8. Germline V gives CDR1 LGHDT, CDR2 YNNKEL (reference sequence). CDR3 length equals 15 residues.

The chain uses TRBV12-1 and TRBJ2-2; the table names TRBD1, a call not compared with the DNA. TRBV12-1 has pseudogene status. The CDR3 runs 17 residues. The CDR3 bases are TGTGCCAGCAGCTTCCGCCACAGGGGCCGAGACACCGGGGAGCTGTTTTTT. This sequence encodes CASSFRHRGRDTGELFF.

J is TRBJ2-5 and V is TRBV7-2; TRBD2 agrees at 8 bases. J was trimmed by 5 bases and V by 3 bases; bases with no gene match: 5. Germline values: CDR1 SGHTA, CDR2 FQGNSA. The CDR3 is 14 residues long. Here the CDR3 DNA reads TGTGCCAGCAGCTTCGGCGGGGGGAGGGAGACCCAGTACTTC. Its translation: CASSFGGGRETQYF.

V is TRBV28 and J is TRBJ2-5; 15 nucleotides match TRBD2. The CDR3 runs 18 residues. The V segment lost 4 bases and the J segment 2 bases; nucleotides outside the gene matches: 8. Germline V gene sequence: CDR1 MDHEN, CDR2 SYDVKM. In DNA form, the CDR3 reads TGTGCCAGCAGTTCTGGACTAGCGGGAGGGCCCCGGCAAGAGACCCAGTACTTC. Amino acids: CASSSGLAGGPRQETQYF. The full variable domain, rest sourced from reference TRBV28 and TRBJ2-5, is DVKVTQSSRYLVKRTGEKVFLECVQDMDHENMFWYRQDPGLGLRLIYFSYDVKMKEKGDIPEGYSVSREKKERFSLILESASTNQTSMYLCASSSGLAGGPRQETQYFGPGTRLLVL.